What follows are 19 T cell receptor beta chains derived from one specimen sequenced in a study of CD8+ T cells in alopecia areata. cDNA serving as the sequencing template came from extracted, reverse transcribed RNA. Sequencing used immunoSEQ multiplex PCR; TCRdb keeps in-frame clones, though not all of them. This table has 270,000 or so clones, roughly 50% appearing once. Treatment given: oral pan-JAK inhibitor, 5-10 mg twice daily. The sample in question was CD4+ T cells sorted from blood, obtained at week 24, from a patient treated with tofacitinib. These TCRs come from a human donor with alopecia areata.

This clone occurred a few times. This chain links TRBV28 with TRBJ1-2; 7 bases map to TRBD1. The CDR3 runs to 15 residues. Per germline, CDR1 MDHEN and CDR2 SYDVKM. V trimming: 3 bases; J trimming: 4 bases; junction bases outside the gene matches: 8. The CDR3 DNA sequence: TGTGCCAGCAGTTTCGGGGGGACAGTAGGCTATGGCTACACCTTC. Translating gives CASSFGGTVGYGYTF.

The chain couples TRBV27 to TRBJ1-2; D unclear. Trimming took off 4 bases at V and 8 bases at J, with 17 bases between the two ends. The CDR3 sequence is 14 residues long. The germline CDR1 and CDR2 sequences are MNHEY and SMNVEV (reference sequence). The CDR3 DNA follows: TGTGCCAGCAGTTCGTCCGGGGAAGGGAGAGGCTACACCTTC. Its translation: CASSSSGEGRGYTF.

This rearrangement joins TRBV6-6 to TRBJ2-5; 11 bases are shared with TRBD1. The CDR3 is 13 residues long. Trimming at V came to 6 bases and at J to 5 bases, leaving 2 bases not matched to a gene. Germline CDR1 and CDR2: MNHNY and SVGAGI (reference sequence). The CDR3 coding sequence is TGTGCCAGCAGGGACAGGGGGCCGGAGACCCAGTACTTC. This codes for CASRDRGPETQYF.

CDR3 nucleotide sequence: TGTGCCAGCAGTGCCGAGGGTGGAACGGTGACCTACGAGCAGTACTTC. The encoded protein is CASSAEGGTVTYEQYF. The chain has TRBV2 and TRBJ2-7; a weak D match, TRBD2 (5 bases). Germline V gene data show CDR1 as SNHLY and CDR2 as FYNNEI. V was trimmed by 4 bases and J by 2 bases, leaving 18 bases between them. This CDR3 has 16 amino acids.

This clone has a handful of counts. The CDR3 DNA follows: TGTGCCAGCAGGACTCCCCTCGATGGCTACACCTTC. Translating it yields CASRTPLDGYTF. V is TRBV25-1 and J is TRBJ1-2; D remains ambiguous. The CDR3 is 12 residues long. Trimming removed 6 bases from V and 6 bases from J, with 11 bases in between. Germline V gives CDR1 MGHDK, CDR2 SYGVNS.

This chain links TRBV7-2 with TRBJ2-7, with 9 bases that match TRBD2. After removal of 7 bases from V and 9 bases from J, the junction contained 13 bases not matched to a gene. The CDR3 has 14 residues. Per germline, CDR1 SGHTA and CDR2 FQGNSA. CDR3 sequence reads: CASMPAGGRGVQYF. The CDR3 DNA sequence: TGTGCCAGCATGCCAGCGGGGGGCCGCGGGGTGCAGTACTTC. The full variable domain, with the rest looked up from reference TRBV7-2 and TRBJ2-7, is GAGVSQSPSNKVTEKGKDVELRCDPISGHTALYWYRQSLGQGLEFLIYFQGNSAPDKSGLPSDRFSAERTGGSVSTLTIQRTQQEDSAVYLCASMPAGGRGVQYFGPGTRLTVT.

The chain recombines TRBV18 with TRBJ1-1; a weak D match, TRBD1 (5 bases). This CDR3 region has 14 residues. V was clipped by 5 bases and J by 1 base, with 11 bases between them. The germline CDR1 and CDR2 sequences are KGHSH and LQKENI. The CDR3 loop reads CASSVGAANTEAFF. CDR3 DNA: TGTGCCAGCTCAGTCGGGGCAGCGAACACTGAAGCTTTCTTT.

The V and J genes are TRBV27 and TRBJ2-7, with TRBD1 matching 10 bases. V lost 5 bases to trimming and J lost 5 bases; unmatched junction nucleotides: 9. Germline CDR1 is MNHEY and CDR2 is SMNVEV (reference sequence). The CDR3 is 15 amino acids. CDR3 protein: CASSTVTGGNHEQYF. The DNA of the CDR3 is TGTGCCAGCAGTACTGTGACAGGGGGCAACCACGAGCAGTACTTC.

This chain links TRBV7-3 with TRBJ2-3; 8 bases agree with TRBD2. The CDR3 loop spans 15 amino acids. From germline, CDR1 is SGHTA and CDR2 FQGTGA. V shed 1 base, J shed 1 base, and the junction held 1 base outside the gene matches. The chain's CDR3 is CASSLSSGGTDTQYF. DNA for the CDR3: TGTGCCAGCAGCTTAAGTAGCGGGGGCACAGATACGCAGTATTTT.

The DNA of the CDR3 is TGTGCCAGCAGCCCCCAGGGACAGGGCTTCTACGAGCAGTACTTC. It codes for CASSPQGQGFYEQYF. This chain connects TRBV9 to TRBJ2-7; 9 nucleotides match TRBD1. After removal of 4 bases from V and 3 bases from J, the junction contained 8 bases not matched to a gene. The CDR3 totals 15 residues. CDR1 and CDR2 from the germline V gene are SGDLS and YYNGEE. The variable domain in full, with the rest retrieved from reference TRBV9 and TRBJ2-7, is DSGVTQTPKHLITATGQRVTLRCSPRSGDLSVYWYQQSLDQGLQFLIQYYNGEERAKGNILERFSAQQFPDLHSELNLSSLELGDSALYFCASSPQGQGFYEQYFGPGTRLTVT.

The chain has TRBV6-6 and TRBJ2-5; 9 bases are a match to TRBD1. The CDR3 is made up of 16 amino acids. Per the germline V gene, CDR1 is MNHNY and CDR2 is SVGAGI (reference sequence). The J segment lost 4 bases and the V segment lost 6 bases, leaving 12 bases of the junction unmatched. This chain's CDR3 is CASSKGGQGIAETQYF. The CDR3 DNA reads TGTGCCAGCAGCAAAGGGGGACAGGGAATCGCAGAGACCCAGTACTTC.

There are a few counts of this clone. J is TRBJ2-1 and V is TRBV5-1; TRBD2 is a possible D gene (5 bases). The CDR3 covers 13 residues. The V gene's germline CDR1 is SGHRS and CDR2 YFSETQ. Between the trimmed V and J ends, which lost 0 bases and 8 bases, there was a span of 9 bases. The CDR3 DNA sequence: TGCGCCAGCAGCTTGGATGGGAGTCATGAGCAGTTCTTC. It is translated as CASSLDGSHEQFF.

The CDR3 region is CASRRHPSSYNSPLHF. CDR3 sequence (DNA): TGTGCCAGCAGACGACACCCGAGCTCCTATAATTCACCCCTCCACTTT. V is TRBV11-2 and J is TRBJ1-6; D not certain. The V gene lost 6 bases and the J gene lost 0 bases, with 12 bases spanning the gap. Per germline, CDR1 SGHAT and CDR2 FQNNGV. There are 16 residues in the CDR3.

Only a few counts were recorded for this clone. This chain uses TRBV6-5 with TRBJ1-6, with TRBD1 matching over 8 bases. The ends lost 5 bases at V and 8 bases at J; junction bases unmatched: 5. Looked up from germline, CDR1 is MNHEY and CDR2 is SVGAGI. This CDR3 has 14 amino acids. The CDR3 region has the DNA TGTGCCAGCAGTCAGACAGGGGCGGATTCACCCCTCCACTTT. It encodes CASSQTGADSPLHF.

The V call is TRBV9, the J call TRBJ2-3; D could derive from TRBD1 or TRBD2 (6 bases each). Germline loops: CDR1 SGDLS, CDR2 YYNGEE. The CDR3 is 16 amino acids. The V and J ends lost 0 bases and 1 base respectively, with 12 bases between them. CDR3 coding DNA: TGTGCCAGCAGCGTAGTAGGAGGGGGAGGCACAGATACGCAGTATTTT. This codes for CASSVVGGGGTDTQYF.

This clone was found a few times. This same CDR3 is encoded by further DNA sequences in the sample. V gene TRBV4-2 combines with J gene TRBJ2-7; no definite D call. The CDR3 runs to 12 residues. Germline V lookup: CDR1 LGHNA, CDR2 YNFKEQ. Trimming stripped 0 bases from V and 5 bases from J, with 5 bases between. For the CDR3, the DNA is TGTGCCAGCAGCCAAGATCGGGACGAGCAGTACTTC. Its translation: CASSQDRDEQYF.

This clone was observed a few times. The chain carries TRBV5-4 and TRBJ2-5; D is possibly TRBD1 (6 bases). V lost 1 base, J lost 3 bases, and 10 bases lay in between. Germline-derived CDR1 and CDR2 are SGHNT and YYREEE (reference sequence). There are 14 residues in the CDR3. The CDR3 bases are TGTGCCAGCAGCTTGCCGTACAGGGAAGAGACCCAGTACTTC. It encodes CASSLPYREETQYF.

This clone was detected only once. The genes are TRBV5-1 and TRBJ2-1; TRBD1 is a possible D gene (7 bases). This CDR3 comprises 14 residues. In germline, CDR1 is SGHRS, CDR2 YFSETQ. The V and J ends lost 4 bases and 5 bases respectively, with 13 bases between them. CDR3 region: CASSPGGLNNEQFF. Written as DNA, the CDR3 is TGCGCCAGCAGCCCAGGGGGACTGAACAATGAGCAGTTCTTC.

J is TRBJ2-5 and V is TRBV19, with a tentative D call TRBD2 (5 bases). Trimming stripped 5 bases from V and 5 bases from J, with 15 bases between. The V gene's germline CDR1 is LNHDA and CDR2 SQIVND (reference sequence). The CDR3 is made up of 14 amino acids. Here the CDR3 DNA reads TGTGCCAGTAGTGCGTCAGCTACGGGGGAGACCCAGTACTTC. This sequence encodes CASSASATGETQYF. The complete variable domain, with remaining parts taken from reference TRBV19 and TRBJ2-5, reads DGGITQSPKYLFRKEGQNVTLSCEQNLNHDAMYWYRQDPGQGLRLIYYSQIVNDFQKGDIAEGYSVSREKKESFPLTVTSAQKNPTAFYLCASSASATGETQYFGPGTRLLVL.